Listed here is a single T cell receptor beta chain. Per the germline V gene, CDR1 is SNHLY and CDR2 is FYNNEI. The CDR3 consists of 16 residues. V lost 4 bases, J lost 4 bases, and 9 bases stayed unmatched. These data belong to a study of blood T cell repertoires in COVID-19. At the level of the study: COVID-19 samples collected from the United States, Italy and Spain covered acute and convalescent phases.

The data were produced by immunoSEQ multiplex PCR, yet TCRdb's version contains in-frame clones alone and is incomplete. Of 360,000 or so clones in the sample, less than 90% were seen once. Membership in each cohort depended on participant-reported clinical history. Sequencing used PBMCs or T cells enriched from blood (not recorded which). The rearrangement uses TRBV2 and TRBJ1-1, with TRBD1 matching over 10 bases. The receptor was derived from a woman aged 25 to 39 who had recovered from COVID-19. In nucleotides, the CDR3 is TGTGCCAGCAGTGGGAGGGGACAGGGGAAAATCACTGAAGCTTTCTTT. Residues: CASSGRGQGKITEAFF.